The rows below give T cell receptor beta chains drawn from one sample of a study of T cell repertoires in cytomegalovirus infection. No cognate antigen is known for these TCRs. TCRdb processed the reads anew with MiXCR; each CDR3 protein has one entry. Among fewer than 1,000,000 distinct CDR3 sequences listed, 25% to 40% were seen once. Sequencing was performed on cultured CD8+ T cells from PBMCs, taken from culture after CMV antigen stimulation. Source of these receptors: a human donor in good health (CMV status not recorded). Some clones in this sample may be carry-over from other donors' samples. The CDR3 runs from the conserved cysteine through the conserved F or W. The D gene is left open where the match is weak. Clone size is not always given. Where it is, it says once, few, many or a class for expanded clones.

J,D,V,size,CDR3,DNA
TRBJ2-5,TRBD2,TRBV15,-,CATSAKTSGHKETQYF,TGTGCCACCAGCGCGAAGACTAGCGGCCATAAAGAGACCCAGTACTTC
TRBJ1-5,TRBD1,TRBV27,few,CASSRPGGSEPQHF,TGTGCCAGCAGCCGCCCAGGGGGTTCGGAGCCCCAGCATTTT
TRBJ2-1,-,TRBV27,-,CASSPSLGGQHNEQFF,TGTGCCAGCAGTCCCTCTTTGGGGGGCCAGCACAATGAGCAGTTCTTC
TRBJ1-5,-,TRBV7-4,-,CASRPPGPGGPQHF,TGTGCCAGCAGGCCCCCGGGACCCGGGGGGCCCCAGCATTTT
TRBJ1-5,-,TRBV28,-,CASSLFSGSSNQPQHF,TGTGCCAGCAGTTTATTTTCGGGGAGTAGCAATCAGCCCCAGCATTTT
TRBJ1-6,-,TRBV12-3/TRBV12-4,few,CASSLKDISYNSPLHF,TGTGCCAGCAGTTTAAAGGATATCTCCTATAATTCACCCCTCCACTTT
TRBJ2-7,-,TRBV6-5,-,CASSYALGYEQYF,TGTGCCAGCAGTTACGCTCTCGGCTACGAGCAGTACTTC
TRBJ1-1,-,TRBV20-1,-,CSATVGEAFF,TGCAGTGCTACTGTCGGAGAAGCTTTCTTT
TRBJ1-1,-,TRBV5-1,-,CASSLGWGRLNTEAFF,TGCGCCAGCAGCTTGGGTTGGGGCAGATTGAACACTGAAGCTTTCTTT
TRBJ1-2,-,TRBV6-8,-,CASSYSTGSGYTF,TGTGCCAGCAGTTATTCGACGGGTAGTGGCTACACCTTC
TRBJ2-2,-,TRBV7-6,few,CASSSGPRGQGISGTGELFF,TGTGCTAGCAGCTCAGGGCCGCGGGGACAAGGCATTAGCGGCACCGGGGAGCTGTTTTTT
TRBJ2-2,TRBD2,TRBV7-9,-,CASSPVTREGTGELFF,TGTGCCAGCAGCCCGGTCACAAGGGAGGGCACCGGGGAGCTGTTTTTT
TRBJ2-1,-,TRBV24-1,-,CATSDSRPNNEQFF,TGTGCCACCAGTGATTCCCGACCGAACAATGAGCAGTTCTTC
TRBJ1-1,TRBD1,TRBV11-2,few,CASSLWKGGRMNTEAFF,TGTGCCAGCAGCTTGTGGAAAGGGGGCAGGATGAACACTGAAGCTTTCTTT
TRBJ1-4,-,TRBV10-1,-,CASSEWENEKLFF,TGCGCCAGCAGTGAGTGGGAGAATGAAAAACTGTTTTTT
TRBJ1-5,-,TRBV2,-,CASSETPFSNQPQHF,TGTGCCAGCAGTGAAACGCCGTTTAGCAATCAGCCCCAGCATTTT
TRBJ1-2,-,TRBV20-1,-,CSARDPLGPNYGYTF,TGCAGTGCTAGAGATCCGTTGGGCCCTAACTATGGCTACACCTTC
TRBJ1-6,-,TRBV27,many,CASSFGNSPLHF,TGTGCCAGCAGCTTCGGAAATTCACCCCTCCACTTT
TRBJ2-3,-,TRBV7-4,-,CASSPVHTDTQYF,TGTGCCAGCAGCCCGGTCCACACAGATACGCAGTATTTT
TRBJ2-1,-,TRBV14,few,CASSQVTGYSYNEQFF,TGTGCCAGCAGCCAAGTTACAGGGTATTCCTACAATGAGCAGTTCTTC
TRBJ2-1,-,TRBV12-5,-,CASGLYGPRSGQFF,TGTGCTAGTGGTTTGTACGGGCCGCGATCGGGGCAGTTCTTC
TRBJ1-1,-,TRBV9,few,CASSVRVKGTEAFF,TGTGCCAGCAGCGTGCGGGTTAAGGGCACTGAAGCTTTCTTT
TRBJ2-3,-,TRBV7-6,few,CASSPLAGRDTQYF,TGTGCCAGCAGCCCTTTGGCGGGTAGAGATACGCAGTATTTT
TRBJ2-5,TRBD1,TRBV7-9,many,CASSLAGTGDRETQYF,TGTGCCAGCAGCTTAGCAGGGACAGGGGATCGGGAGACCCAGTACTTC
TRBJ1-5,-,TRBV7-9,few,CASSGGKADQPQHF,TGTGCCAGCAGCGGGGGTAAGGCGGATCAGCCCCAGCATTTT
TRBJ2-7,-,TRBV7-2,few,CASSLVQGPSYEQYF,TGTGCCAGCAGCTTAGTTCAGGGCCCCTCCTACGAGCAGTACTTC
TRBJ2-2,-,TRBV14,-,CASSHFGANPFLVPGELFF,TGTGCCAGCAGCCATTTCGGGGCCAACCCTTTTCTTGTTCCCGGGGAGCTGTTTTTT
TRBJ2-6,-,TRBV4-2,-,CASSQEASSGANVLTF,TGTGCCAGCAGCCAAGAGGCCAGCTCTGGGGCCAACGTCCTGACTTTC
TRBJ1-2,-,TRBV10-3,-,CATFQGLSGYTF,TGTGCCACCTTCCAGGGCCTCTCCGGCTACACCTTC
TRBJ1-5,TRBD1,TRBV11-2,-,CASSHTGGWQPQHF,TGTGCCAGCAGCCATACAGGGGGCTGGCAGCCCCAGCATTTT
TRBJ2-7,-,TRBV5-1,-,CASSSGRYSYEQYF,TGCGCCAGCAGCTCCGGACGGTACTCCTACGAGCAGTACTTC
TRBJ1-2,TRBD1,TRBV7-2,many,CASSLATGQPNYGYTF,TGTGCCAGCAGCTTAGCAACGGGACAGCCTAACTATGGCTACACCTTC
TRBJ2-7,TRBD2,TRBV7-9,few,CASSSRGTSSNEQYF,TGTGCCAGCAGCTCGAGGGGGACTAGCAGCAACGAGCAGTACTTC
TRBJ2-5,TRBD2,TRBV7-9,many,CASSLAPTSGETQYF,TGTGCCAGCAGCTTAGCCCCAACTAGCGGAGAGACCCAGTACTTC
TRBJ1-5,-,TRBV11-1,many,CASSLRQNSNQPQHF,TGTGCCAGCAGCTTACGGCAGAATAGCAATCAGCCCCAGCATTTT
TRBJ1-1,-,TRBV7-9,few,CASSLFSEGRSEAFF,TGTGCCAGCAGCTTATTTTCGGAAGGAAGGTCTGAAGCTTTCTTT
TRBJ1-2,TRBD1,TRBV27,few,CASSLSTGAGYGYTF,TGTGCCAGCAGTTTATCAACAGGGGCCGGCTATGGCTACACCTTC
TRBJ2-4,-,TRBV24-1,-,CATSDPDSDIQYF,TGTGCCACCAGTGACCCCGATTCGGACATTCAGTACTTC
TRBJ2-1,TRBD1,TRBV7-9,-,CASSDTGVGYNEQFF,TGTGCCAGCAGCGACACAGGGGTAGGATACAATGAGCAGTTCTTC
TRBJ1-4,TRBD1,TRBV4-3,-,CASSQETGAEKLFF,TGCGCCAGCAGCCAAGAGACAGGGGCGGAAAAACTGTTTTTT
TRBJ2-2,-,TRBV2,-,CASITGLKGTGELFF,TGTGCCAGCATAACAGGGTTAAAGGGCACCGGGGAGCTGTTTTTT
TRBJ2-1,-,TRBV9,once,CASSVVPLSDNEQFF,TGTGCCAGCAGCGTAGTCCCATTAAGCGACAATGAGCAGTTCTTC
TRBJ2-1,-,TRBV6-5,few,CASSSPGTWADEQFF,TGTGCCAGCAGTTCCCCCGGGACTTGGGCCGATGAGCAGTTCTTC
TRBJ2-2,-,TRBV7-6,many,CASSPRPGANTGELFF,TGTGCCAGCAGCCCCCGCCCGGGGGCGAACACCGGGGAGCTGTTTTTT
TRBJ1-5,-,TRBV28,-,CASIQQGRGNQPQHF,TGTGCCAGCATTCAACAGGGTAGGGGCAATCAGCCCCAGCATTTT
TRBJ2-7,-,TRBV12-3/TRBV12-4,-,CASSDTSFLAYEQYF,TGTGCCAGCAGTGACACTAGCTTTCTGGCCTACGAGCAGTACTTC
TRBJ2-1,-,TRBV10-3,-,CAITDGLGFQFF,TGTGCCATCACCGATGGCCTTGGGTTTCAGTTCTTC
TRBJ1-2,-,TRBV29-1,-,CSVEDRSYGYTF,TGCAGCGTTGAAGACAGGAGTTATGGCTACACCTTC
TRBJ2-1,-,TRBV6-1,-,CASSYSAGSSYNEQFF,TGTGCCAGCAGTTATTCCGCGGGTAGCTCCTACAATGAGCAGTTCTTC
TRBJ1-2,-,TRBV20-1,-,CSATGTEDYGYTF,TGCAGTGCTACCGGGACTGAGGACTATGGCTACACCTTC
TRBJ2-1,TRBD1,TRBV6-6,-,CASSTGQYSYNEQFF,TGTGCCAGCAGTACGGGACAGTACTCCTACAATGAGCAGTTCTTC
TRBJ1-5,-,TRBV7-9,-,CASSLPSGRPQHF,TGTGCCAGCAGCCTCCCAAGCGGTCGGCCCCAGCATTTT
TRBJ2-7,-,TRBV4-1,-,CASSQKEGQSYEQYF,TGCGCCAGCAGCCAAAAGGAAGGACAGAGCTACGAGCAGTACTTC
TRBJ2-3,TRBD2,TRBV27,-,CASSSLRGLAMSSTDTQYF,TGTGCCAGCAGTTCACTCCGGGGACTAGCGATGTCTAGCACAGATACGCAGTATTTT
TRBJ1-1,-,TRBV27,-,CASSLSPGGYYTEAFF,TGTGCCAGCAGTTTATCCCCGGGGGGTTATTACACTGAAGCTTTCTTT
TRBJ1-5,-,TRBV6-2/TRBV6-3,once,CGGSRRAGQPQHF,TGTGGCGGCAGTAGGAGGGCAGGTCAGCCCCAGCATTTT
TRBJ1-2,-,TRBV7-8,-,CASSSDLDGYTF,TGTGCCAGCAGCTCCGACCTTGATGGCTACACCTTC
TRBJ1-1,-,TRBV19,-,CASSSGQGINTEAFF,TGTGCCAGTAGTTCGGGGCAGGGCATCAACACTGAAGCTTTCTTT
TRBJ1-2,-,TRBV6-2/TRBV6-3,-,CASSTGRQQFNGFTF,TGTGCCAGCAGCACAGGGCGACAGCAGTTTAATGGCTTCACCTTC
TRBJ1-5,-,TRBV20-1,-,CSARDAINQPQHF,TGCAGTGCTAGAGATGCCATAAATCAGCCCCAGCATTTT